Listed below are T cell receptor beta chains from one sample, sequenced in a study of CD8 T cells in ankylosing spondylitis. TCRdb reprocessed the 5' RACE reads with MiXCR, giving one entry per CDR3 protein. Among under 300,000 distinct CDR3 sequences, 8% to 11% were seen once, and the ten largest hold about 3%. Sequencing was done on a sample of blood, either unsorted or a sorted T cell fraction (not recorded which). The origin of the receptors is a male donor with ankylosing spondylitis or in good health (not recorded which). Each CDR3 is given with its conserved first and last residue. The D gene is left open where the match is weak. Some rows mark clone size as missing; the rest say once, few, many or name a class of expanded clone.

>TRBV27|TRBJ1-1|NA|12|many
TGTGCCAGCAGTTTATCGGGGGGAGAAGCTTTCTTT
CASSLSGGEAFF
>TRBV6-5|TRBJ1-1|NA|12|many
TGTGCCAGCAGTCCTTCGGCAGCTGAAGCTTTCTTT
CASSPSAAEAFF
>TRBV6-5|TRBJ2-3|NA|16|NA
TGTGCCAGCAGTTACTCGACCCCAGGGAGCACAGATACGCAGTATTTT
CASSYSTPGSTDTQYF
>TRBV19|TRBJ2-6|NA|15|NA
TGTGCCAGTAGCCACGACAGGTCTGGGGCCAACGTCCTGACTTTC
CASSHDRSGANVLTF
>TRBV6-1|TRBJ2-5|NA|15|few
TGTGCCAGCAGCGCCCTCGAAGGAGGGAAAGAGACCCAGTACTTC
CASSALEGGKETQYF
>TRBV11-2|TRBJ2-5|NA|14|many
TGTGCCAGCAGCTTTGGAGCGTACCAAGAGACCCAGTACTTC
CASSFGAYQETQYF
>TRBV20-1|TRBJ1-2|NA|13|many
TGCAGTGCGGCTCAGAGAGCTAACTATGGCTACACCTTC
CSAAQRANYGYTF
>TRBV12-3/TRBV12-4|TRBJ1-2|NA|13|many
TGTGCCAGCAGTTTGGGGGACAAATATGGCTACACCTTC
CASSLGDKYGYTF
>TRBV11-2|TRBJ2-1|NA|15|NA
TGTGCCAGCAGCGGCTACTTCTCCTCCTACAATGAGCAGTTCTTC
CASSGYFSSYNEQFF
>TRBV10-3|TRBJ2-5|NA|14|many
TGTGCCATCAGTGATTGGCGGACCCAAGAGACCCAGTACTTC
CAISDWRTQETQYF
>TRBV6-1|TRBJ1-6|NA|16|many
TGTGCCAGCACTCCGGAGGTCGGAGGAATCTTCTCACCCCTCCACTTT
CASTPEVGGIFSPLHF
>TRBV5-4|TRBJ2-1|NA|16|few
TGTGCCAGCAGCTGGGCTAGCTCCACTGTGAACAATGAGCAGTTCTTC
CASSWASSTVNNEQFF
>TRBV4-2|TRBJ2-3|NA|16|many
TGTGCCAGCAGCCAAGAGGGGCCCGGAGCGGTAGATACGCAGTATTTT
CASSQEGPGAVDTQYF
>TRBV6-4|TRBJ1-1|NA|13|many
TGTGCCAGCAGTGACGGCCGTGGGACTGAAGCTTTCTTT
CASSDGRGTEAFF
>TRBV7-9|TRBJ2-1|TRBD2|16|many
TGTGCCAGCAGCTTATCGCAAGGGACTAGCGGGAATGAGCAGTTCTTC
CASSLSQGTSGNEQFF
>TRBV14|TRBJ2-2|NA|14|many
TGTGCCAGCAGCCGTGTGCGGGCAACCGGGGAGCTGTTTTTT
CASSRVRATGELFF
>TRBV20-1|TRBJ2-7|TRBD1|14|many
TGCAGTGCTTTGACCACCGGGACAGGGATCGAGCAGTACTTC
CSALTTGTGIEQYF
>TRBV7-2|TRBJ2-3|NA|15|many
TGTGCCAGCAGCTTGCGGGCCCTGAGCACAGATACGCAGTATTTT
CASSLRALSTDTQYF
>TRBV10-1|TRBJ2-5|TRBD2|16|NA
TGCGCCAGCAGTGAGTCTGCGGGGGGCCTACAAGAGACCCAGTACTTC
CASSESAGGLQETQYF
>TRBV7-2|TRBJ2-2|TRBD2|14|NA
TGTGCCAGCAGCTTAGCAGGACTAGTCGGGGAGCTGTTTTTT
CASSLAGLVGELFF
>TRBV4-1|TRBJ1-2|NA|14|many
TGCGCCAGCAGCCAAGATGGGCAAAACTATGGCTACACCTTC
CASSQDGQNYGYTF
>TRBV13|TRBJ2-7|TRBD1|14|many
TGTGCCAGCAGCTTCGGACAGGGGAGGAACGAGCAGTACTTC
CASSFGQGRNEQYF
>TRBV9|TRBJ2-1|NA|13|many
TGTGCCAGCAGTGTCGGACTGGAGCTGGGGCAGTTCTTC
CASSVGLELGQFF
>TRBV12-3/TRBV12-4|TRBJ1-2|NA|16|many
TGTGCCAGCACCGACTCGGGACTCCCAAGGGACTATGGCTACACCTTC
CASTDSGLPRDYGYTF
>TRBV2|TRBJ2-3|NA|17|many
TGTGCCAGCAGCCTGGATGCGGGCCTGGGCCGCACAGATACGCAGTATTTT
CASSLDAGLGRTDTQYF
>TRBV5-6|TRBJ1-1|NA|13|NA
TGTGCCAGCAGCTCCCCTGACAAGGCCGAAGCTTTCTTT
CASSSPDKAEAFF
>TRBV7-9|TRBJ2-2|NA|17|many
TGTGCCAGCAGCTTAGACGGGGTAAAGAGGTTCACCGGGGAGCTGTTTTTT
CASSLDGVKRFTGELFF
>TRBV25-1|TRBJ2-7|NA|12|many
TGTGCCAGCAGTGAATCGCTCCACGAGCAGTACTTC
CASSESLHEQYF
>TRBV4-2|TRBJ2-1|NA|18|many
TGTGCCAGCAGCCGCCAAGTATCTAGCGAGAGCTCCTACAATGAGCAGTTCTTC
CASSRQVSSESSYNEQFF
>TRBV20-1|TRBJ2-7|NA|14|NA
TGCAGTGCTGGGCTGGGACGGAGCTCCTACGAGCAGTACTTC
CSAGLGRSSYEQYF
>TRBV5-1|TRBJ2-2|NA|17|many
TGCGCCAGCAGCGTCACGACAGGAGGAGTCATACCCGGGGAGCTGTTTTTT
CASSVTTGGVIPGELFF
>TRBV25-1|TRBJ2-7|NA|11|many
TGTGCCAGCAGATTTGAGAACGAGCAGTACTTC
CASRFENEQYF
>TRBV2|TRBJ2-1|TRBD2|14|many
TGTGCCGAATCGAGGACTAGAGCGGGGAATGAGCAGTTCTTC
CAESRTRAGNEQFF
>TRBV20-1|TRBJ2-7|NA|14|many
TGCAGTGCTAACGGGGTGCTTAGCTCCTACGAGCAGTACTTC
CSANGVLSSYEQYF